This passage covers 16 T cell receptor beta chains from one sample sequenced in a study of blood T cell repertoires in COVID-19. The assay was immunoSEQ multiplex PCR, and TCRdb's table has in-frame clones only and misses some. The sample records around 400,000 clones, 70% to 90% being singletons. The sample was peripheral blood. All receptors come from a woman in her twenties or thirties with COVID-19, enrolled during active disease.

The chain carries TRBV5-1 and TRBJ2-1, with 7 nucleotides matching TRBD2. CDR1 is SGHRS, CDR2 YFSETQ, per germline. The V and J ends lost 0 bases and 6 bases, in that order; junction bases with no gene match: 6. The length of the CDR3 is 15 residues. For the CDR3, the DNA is TGCGCCAGCAGCTTGGTAGGACTAGAGCGCAATGAGCAGTTCTTC. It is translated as CASSLVGLERNEQFF.

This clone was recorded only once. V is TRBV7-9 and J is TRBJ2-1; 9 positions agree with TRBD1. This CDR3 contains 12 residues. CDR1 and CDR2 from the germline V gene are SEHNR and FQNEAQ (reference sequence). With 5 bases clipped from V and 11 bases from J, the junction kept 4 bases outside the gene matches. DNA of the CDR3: TGTGCCAGCAGCCCGGGACAGGGAAAGCAGTTCTTC. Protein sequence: CASSPGQGKQFF.

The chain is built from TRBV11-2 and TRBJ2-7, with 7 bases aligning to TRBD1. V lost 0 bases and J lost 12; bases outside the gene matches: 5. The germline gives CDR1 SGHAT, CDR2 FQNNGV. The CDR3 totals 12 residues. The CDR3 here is CASSLEGGRLYF. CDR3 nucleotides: TGTGCCAGCAGCTTAGAAGGGGGCAGGTTGTACTTC.

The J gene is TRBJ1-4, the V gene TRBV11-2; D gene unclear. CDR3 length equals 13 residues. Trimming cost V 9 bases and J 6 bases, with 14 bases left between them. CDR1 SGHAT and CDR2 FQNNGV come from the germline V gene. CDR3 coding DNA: TGTGCCAGTGCGGGCGCGAGATATGAAAAACTGTTTTTT. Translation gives CASAGARYEKLFF. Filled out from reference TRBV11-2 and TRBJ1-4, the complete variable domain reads EAGVAQSPRYKIIEKRQSVAFWCNPISGHATLYWYQQILGQGPKLLIQFQNNGVVDDSQLPKDRFSAERLKGVDSTLKIQPAKLEDSAVYLCASAGARYEKLFFGSGTQLSVL.

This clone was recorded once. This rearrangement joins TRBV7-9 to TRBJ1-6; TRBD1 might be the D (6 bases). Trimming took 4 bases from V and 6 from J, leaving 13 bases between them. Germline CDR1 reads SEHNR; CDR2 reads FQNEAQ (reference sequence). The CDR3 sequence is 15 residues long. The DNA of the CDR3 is TGTGCCAGCAGCTACCGGGACACTAGTAATTCACCCCTCCACTTT. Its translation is CASSYRDTSNSPLHF.

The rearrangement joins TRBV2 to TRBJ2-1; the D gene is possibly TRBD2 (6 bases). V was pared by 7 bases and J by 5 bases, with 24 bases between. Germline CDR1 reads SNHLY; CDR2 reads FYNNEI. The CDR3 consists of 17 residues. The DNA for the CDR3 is TGTGCCAGCACCTATCCCCCGGGACTTGGGGCCGACAATGAGCAGTTCTTC. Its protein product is CASTYPPGLGADNEQFF.

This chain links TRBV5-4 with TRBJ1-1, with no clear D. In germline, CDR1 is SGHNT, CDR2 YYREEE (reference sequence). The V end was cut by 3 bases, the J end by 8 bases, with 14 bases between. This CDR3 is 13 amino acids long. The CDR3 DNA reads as TGTGCCAGCAGCTGGGAAGGGCGGGCAGAAGCTTTCTTT. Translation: CASSWEGRAEAFF.

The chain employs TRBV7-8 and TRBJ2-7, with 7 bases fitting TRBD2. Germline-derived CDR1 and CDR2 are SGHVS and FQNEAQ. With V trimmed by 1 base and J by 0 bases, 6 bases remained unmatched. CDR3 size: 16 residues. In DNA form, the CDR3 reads TGTGCCAGCAGCTTAGGGTCAGCGGGAAGCTCCTACGAGCAGTACTTC. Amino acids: CASSLGSAGSSYEQYF.

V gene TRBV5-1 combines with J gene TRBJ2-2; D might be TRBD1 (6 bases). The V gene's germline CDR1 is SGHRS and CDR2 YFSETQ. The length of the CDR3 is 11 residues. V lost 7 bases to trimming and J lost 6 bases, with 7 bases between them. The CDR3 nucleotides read TGCGCCAGCTCAGGGGCCGGGGAGCTGTTTTTT. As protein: CASSGAGELFF.

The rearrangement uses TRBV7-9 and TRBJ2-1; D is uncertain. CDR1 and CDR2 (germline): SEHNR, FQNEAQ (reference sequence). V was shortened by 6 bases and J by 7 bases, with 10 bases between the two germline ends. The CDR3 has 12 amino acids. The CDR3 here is CASSGGANEQFF. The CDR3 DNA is TGTGCCAGCAGTGGCGGAGCAAATGAGCAGTTCTTC.

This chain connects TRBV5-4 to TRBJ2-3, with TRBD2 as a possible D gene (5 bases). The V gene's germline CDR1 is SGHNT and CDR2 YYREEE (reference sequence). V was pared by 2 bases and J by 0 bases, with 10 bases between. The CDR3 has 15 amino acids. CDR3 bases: TGTGCCAGCAGCTTTCGGAGGACTAGCACAGATACGCAGTATTTT. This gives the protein CASSFRRTSTDTQYF.

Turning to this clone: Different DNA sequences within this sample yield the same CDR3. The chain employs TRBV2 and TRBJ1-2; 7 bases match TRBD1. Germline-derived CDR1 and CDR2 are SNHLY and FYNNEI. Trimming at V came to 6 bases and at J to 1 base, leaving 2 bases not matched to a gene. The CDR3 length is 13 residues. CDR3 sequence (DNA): TGTGCCAGCAGAAGACAGGGTAACTATGGCTACACCTTC. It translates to CASRRQGNYGYTF.

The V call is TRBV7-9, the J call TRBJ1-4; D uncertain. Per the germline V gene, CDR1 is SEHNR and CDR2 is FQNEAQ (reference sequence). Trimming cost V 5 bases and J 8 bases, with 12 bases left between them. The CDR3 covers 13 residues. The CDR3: CASSRPGREKLFF. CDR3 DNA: TGTGCCAGCAGCCGCCCCGGGAGGGAAAAACTGTTTTTT.

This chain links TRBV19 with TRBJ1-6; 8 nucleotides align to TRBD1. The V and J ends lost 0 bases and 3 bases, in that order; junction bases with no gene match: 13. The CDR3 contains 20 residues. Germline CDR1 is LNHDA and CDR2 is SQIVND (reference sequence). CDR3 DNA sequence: TGTGCCAGTAGTATAGATCAAGGGACAGGCTTAGTTGGCTATAATTCACCCCTCCACTTT. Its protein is CASSIDQGTGLVGYNSPLHF. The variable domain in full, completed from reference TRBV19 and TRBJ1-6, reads DGGITQSPKYLFRKEGQNVTLSCEQNLNHDAMYWYRQDPGQGLRLIYYSQIVNDFQKGDIAEGYSVSREKKESFPLTVTSAQKNPTAFYLCASSIDQGTGLVGYNSPLHFGNGTRLTVT.

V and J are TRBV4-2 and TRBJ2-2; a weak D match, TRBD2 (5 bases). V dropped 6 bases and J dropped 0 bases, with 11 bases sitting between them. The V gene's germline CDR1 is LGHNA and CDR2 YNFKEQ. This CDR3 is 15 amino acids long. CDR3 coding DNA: TGTGCCAGCAGACAGACTAACACGAACACCGGGGAGCTGTTTTTT. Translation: CASRQTNTNTGELFF.

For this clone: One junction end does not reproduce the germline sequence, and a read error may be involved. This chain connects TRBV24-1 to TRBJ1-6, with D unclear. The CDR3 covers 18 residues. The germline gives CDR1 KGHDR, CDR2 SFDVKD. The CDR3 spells CATSYLHTHNSYNSPLHF. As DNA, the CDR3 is TGTGCCACCAGTTATTTACATACCCACAACTCCTATAATTCACCCCTCCACTTT.